This note documents a single TCR beta chain sequence. The antigen is undetermined. CDR1 and CDR2 (germline): LGHNA, YSLEER. The CDR3 loop spans 16 amino acids. The V segment lost 0 bases and the J segment 0 bases; nucleotides outside the gene matches: 2. Vbeta (60) and Jbeta (13) primers were used in the PCR. Some clones are missing from TCRdb's copy, which holds only in-frame ones; the method was immunoSEQ multiplex PCR. The sample has fewer than 200,000 clones, roughly 84% seen once. The data were obtained in a study of cytomegalovirus exposure and HLA in healthy donors. Study-wide points: In vitro testing confirmed a few CMV-associated chains as specific for CMV antigens.

This chain uses TRBV4-3 with TRBJ2-3, with 8 bases that match TRBD2. This receptor was obtained from a male donor in good health and CMV-seronegative. The sequenced material came from PBMCs. CDR3 coding DNA: TGCGCCAGCAGCCAAGAGGTAGCGGGGAGCACAGATACGCAGTATTTT. This translates into CASSQEVAGSTDTQYF.